The next 12 T cell receptor beta chains were all read from a single sample in a study of blood T cell repertoires in COVID-19. TCRdb's table, derived via immunoSEQ multiplex PCR, lists solely in-frame clones and lacks some. Of roughly 70,000 clones listed, around 82% are singletons. Input material: peripheral blood. The receptors derive from a human donor in a cohort sampled during active COVID-19.

The rearrangement links TRBV24-1 to TRBJ1-2, with TRBD1 matching over 9 bases. The germline V gene encodes CDR1 KGHDR and CDR2 SFDVKD. The CDR3 totals 14 residues. V lost 6 bases, J lost 6 bases, and 7 bases stayed unmatched. Written as DNA, the CDR3 is TGTGCCACCAGTCTTTGGGACAGGGAGAATGGCTACACCTTC. Encoded protein: CATSLWDRENGYTF.

V usage is TRBV9 and J usage is TRBJ1-3; D possibly corresponds to TRBD1 (6 bases). The germline V and J ends were trimmed by 3 bases and 8 bases, with 24 bases remaining between them. Germline CDR1 reads SGDLS; CDR2 reads YYNGEE. The CDR3 spans 17 residues. This CDR3 is CASSGSLVDQGRDTIYF. DNA of the CDR3: TGTGCCAGCAGCGGGTCGCTGGTGGACCAGGGGAGAGACACCATATATTTT.

This clone turned up a few times. The gene calls are TRBV5-8 and TRBJ2-7, with 10 bases aligning to TRBD1. V lost 2 bases and J lost 5; bases outside the gene matches: 4. Germline CDR1 and CDR2: SGHTS and YDEGEE. The CDR3 is 14 residues long. The CDR3 DNA reads TGTGCCAGCAGCTTAGGACAGGGGGGGGACGAGCAGTACTTC. It is translated as CASSLGQGGDEQYF.

The chain links TRBV6-4 to TRBJ2-5; TRBD1 matches 10 bases. CDR3 length: 15 residues. V was pared by 4 bases and J by 4 bases, with 6 bases of the junction left unmatched. Germline CDR1 is MRHNA and CDR2 is SNTAGT. The chain's CDR3 is CASSVETGGLETQYF. The CDR3 DNA sequence: TGTGCCAGCAGTGTTGAGACAGGGGGCCTAGAGACCCAGTACTTC.

This clone was recorded only once. The V call is TRBV15, the J call TRBJ1-2; D possibly corresponds to TRBD1 (5 bases). The CDR3 has 14 residues. The V gene lost 3 bases and the J gene lost 3 bases, with 11 bases spanning the gap. Germline-derived CDR1 and CDR2 are LNHNV and YYDKDF (reference sequence). As DNA, the CDR3 is TGTGCCACCAGCAGGGAAAGGGGTGACTATGGCTACACCTTC. Its translation: CATSRERGDYGYTF.

This rearrangement joins TRBV7-6 to TRBJ2-7; weak D call: TRBD2 (5 bases). CDR3 length equals 13 residues. CDR1 and CDR2 from the germline V gene are SGHVS and FNYEAQ. Trimming removed 5 bases from V and 0 bases from J, with 8 bases in between. CDR3 sequence: CASSVGLSYEQYF. The DNA of the CDR3 is TGTGCCAGCAGCGTAGGACTCTCCTACGAGCAGTACTTC.

The CDR3 DNA follows: TGTGCCAGCAGCCGAGCGGCGGGGAGCGAGCAGTACTTC. As protein: CASSRAAGSEQYF. The J gene is TRBJ2-7, the V gene TRBV12-3 or TRBV12-4, with a tentative D call TRBD2 (6 bases). V lost 6 bases and J 6 bases, leaving 15 bases between the germline ends. This CDR3 has 13 amino acids.

This clone was seen more than once but under ten times. The J gene is TRBJ2-1, the V gene TRBV3-1 (or the pseudogene TRBV3-2); 13 positions match TRBD2. Germline CDR1 and CDR2: LGHDT and YNNKEL (reference sequence). CDR3 size: 14 residues. V dropped 1 base and J dropped 10; count of bases not matched to a gene: 1. The chain's CDR3 is CASSQGLAGGEQFF. The CDR3 DNA is TGTGCCAGCAGCCAAGGACTAGCGGGAGGAGAGCAGTTCTTC.

V and J are TRBV19 and TRBJ2-2, with TRBD1 identical over 7 bases. There are 15 residues in the CDR3. The germline gives CDR1 LNHDA, CDR2 SQIVND (reference sequence). After removal of 7 bases from V and 4 bases from J, the junction contained 9 bases not matched to a gene. For the CDR3, the DNA is TGTGCCAGTACCTCGGAAAGGGGGCGCACCGGGGAGCTGTTTTTT. Translation gives CASTSERGRTGELFF. The entire variable domain, with the rest obtained from reference TRBV19 and TRBJ2-2, is as follows: DGGITQSPKYLFRKEGQNVTLSCEQNLNHDAMYWYRQDPGQGLRLIYYSQIVNDFQKGDIAEGYSVSREKKESFPLTVTSAQKNPTAFYLCASTSERGRTGELFFGEGSRLTVL.

This clone has only a few counts. The chain joins TRBV9 to TRBJ1-6; TRBD1 agrees at 8 bases. CDR1 and CDR2 from the germline V gene are SGDLS and YYNGEE. The junction had 8 bases not matched to a gene; V was cut back by 3 bases and J by 9 bases. The CDR3 contains 15 residues. The CDR3 here is CASSGETGASSPLHF. The DNA for the CDR3 is TGTGCCAGCAGCGGCGAGACAGGGGCGTCTTCACCCCTCCACTTT.

J is TRBJ2-1 and V is TRBV4-2, with 10 bases lining up with TRBD2. Germline loops: CDR1 LGHNA, CDR2 YNFKEQ. This CDR3 is built from 16 residues. Losses at the gene ends were 0 bases for V and 6 bases for J; bases not matched to a gene: 5. The DNA for the CDR3 is TGTGCCAGCAGCCAAGAGTGGACTAGCGGACCCAATGAGCAGTTCTTC. Its protein product is CASSQEWTSGPNEQFF.

This rearrangement joins TRBV7-9 to TRBJ1-1, with D possibly matching TRBD1 (5 bases). The CDR3 consists of 14 residues. Trimming pared 3 bases from V and 4 bases from J, leaving 12 bases between. Germline V gives CDR1 SEHNR, CDR2 FQNEAQ (reference sequence). DNA for the CDR3: TGTGCCAGCAGCTTGATTCAGGGTGGCACTGAAGCTTTCTTT. Protein: CASSLIQGGTEAFF.